This TCR beta chain was sequenced for a study of cytomegalovirus exposure and HLA in healthy donors. Study-wide findings and caveats: Confirmation was obtained in vitro that a few CMV-associated chains are specific for CMV antigens.

As concerns this clone: Its specificity is not known.

Profiling relied on immunoSEQ multiplex PCR, and the TCRdb table lists in-frame clones only, not all of them. The table shows 80,000 to 100,000 clones, with over 75% occurring only once. This clonotype originated in a young man in good health and CMV-seropositive. The sequenced sample consisted of PBMCs.

CDR3 DNA: TGTGCCAGCAGCTTAGGTTCGGGGAATGGGGCCAACGTCCTGACTTTC. Amino acids: CASSLGSGNGANVLTF. This chain uses TRBV11-2 with TRBJ2-6, with a possible D match to TRBD2 (5 bases). Germline CDR1 is SGHAT and CDR2 is FQNNGV. V was shortened by 1 base and J by 3 bases, with 10 bases between the two germline ends. This CDR3 comprises 16 residues.